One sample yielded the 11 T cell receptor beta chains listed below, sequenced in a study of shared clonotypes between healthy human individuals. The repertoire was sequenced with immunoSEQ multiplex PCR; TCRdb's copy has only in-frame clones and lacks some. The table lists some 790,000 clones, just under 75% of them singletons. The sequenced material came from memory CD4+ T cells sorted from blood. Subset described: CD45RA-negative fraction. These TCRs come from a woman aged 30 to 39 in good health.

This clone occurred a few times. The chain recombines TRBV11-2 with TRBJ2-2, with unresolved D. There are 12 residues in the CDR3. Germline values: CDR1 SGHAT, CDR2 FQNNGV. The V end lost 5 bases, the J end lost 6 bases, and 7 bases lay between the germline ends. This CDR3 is CASSPAPGELFF. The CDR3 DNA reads TGTGCCAGCAGCCCCGCGCCCGGGGAGCTGTTTTTT.

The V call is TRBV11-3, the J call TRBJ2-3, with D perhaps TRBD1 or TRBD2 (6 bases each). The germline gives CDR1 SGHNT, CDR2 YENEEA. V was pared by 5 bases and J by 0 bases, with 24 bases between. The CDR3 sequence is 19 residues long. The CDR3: CASSLRTALGSGSTDTQYF. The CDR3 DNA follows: TGTGCCAGCAGCCTTCGGACAGCCCTGGGGAGCGGGAGCACAGATACGCAGTATTTT.

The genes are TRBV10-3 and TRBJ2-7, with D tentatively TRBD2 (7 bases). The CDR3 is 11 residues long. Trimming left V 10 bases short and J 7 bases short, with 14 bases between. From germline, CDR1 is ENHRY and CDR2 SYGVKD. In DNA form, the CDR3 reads TGTGCCAGCTCGGGGGGCTCAGAGCAGTACTTC. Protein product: CASSGGSEQYF.

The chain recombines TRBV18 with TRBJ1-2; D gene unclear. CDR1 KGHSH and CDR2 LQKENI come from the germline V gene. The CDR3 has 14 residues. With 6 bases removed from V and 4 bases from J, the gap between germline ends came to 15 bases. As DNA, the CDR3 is TGTGCCAGCTCCCACCGGCAGACATCCTATGGCTACACCTTC. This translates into CASSHRQTSYGYTF. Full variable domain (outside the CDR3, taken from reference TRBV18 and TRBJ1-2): NAGVMQNPRHLVRRRGQEARLRCSPMKGHSHVYWYRQLPEEGLKFMVYLQKENIIDESGMPKERFSAEFPKEGPSILRIQQVVRGDSAAYFCASSHRQTSYGYTFGSGTRLTVV.

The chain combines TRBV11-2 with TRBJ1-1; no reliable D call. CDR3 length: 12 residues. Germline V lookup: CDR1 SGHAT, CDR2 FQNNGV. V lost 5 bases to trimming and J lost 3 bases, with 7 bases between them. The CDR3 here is CASSTDYTEAFF. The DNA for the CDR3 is TGTGCCAGCAGCACAGACTACACTGAAGCTTTCTTT.

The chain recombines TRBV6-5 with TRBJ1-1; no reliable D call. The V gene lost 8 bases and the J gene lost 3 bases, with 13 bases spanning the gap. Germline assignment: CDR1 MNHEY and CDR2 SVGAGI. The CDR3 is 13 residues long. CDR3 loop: CASLSTEDTEAFF. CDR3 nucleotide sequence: TGTGCCAGCCTCTCCACCGAGGACACTGAAGCTTTCTTT.

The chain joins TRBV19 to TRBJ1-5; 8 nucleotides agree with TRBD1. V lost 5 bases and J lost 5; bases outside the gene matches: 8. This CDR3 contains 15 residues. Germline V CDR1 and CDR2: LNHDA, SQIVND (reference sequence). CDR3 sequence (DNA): TGTGCCAGTAGTCCAGGACAGGGTAGAGATCAGCCCCAGCATTTT. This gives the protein CASSPGQGRDQPQHF.

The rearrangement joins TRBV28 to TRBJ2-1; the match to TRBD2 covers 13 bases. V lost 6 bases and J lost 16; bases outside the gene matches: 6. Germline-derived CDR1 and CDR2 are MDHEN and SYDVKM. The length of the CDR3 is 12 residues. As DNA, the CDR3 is TGTGCCAGCAGACCTACTAGCGGGAGGGGTTTCTTC. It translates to CASRPTSGRGFF.

The CDR3 loop is CATSRSMSGEKLFF. CDR3 coding DNA: TGTGCCACCAGCAGATCCATGAGCGGAGAAAAACTGTTTTTT. The chain is built from TRBV15 and TRBJ1-4; D ambiguous. V lost 2 bases and J 8 bases, leaving 12 bases between the germline ends. The germline gives CDR1 LNHNV, CDR2 YYDKDF (reference sequence). The CDR3 consists of 14 residues.

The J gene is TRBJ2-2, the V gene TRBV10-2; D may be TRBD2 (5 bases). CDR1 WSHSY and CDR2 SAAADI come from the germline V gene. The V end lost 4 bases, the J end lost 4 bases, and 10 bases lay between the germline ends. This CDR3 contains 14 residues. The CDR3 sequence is CASSVSEATGELFF. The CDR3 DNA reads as TGCGCCAGCAGTGTATCGGAGGCCACCGGGGAGCTGTTTTTT.

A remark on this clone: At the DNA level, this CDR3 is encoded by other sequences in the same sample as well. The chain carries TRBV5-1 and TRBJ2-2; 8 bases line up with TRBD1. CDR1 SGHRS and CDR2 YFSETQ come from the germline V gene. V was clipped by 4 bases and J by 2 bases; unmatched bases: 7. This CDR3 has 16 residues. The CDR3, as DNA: TGCGCCAGCAGCCCGGGACAGGCCGCCAACACCGGGGAGCTGTTTTTT. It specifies CASSPGQAANTGELFF.